This TCR beta chain is drawn from a study of blood T cell repertoires in COVID-19. Study context: The United States, Italy and Spain supplied acute and convalescent COVID-19 samples. PBMCs, B-cell-depleted T cells, or T cells provided the cDNA or gDNA that made up the material.

This clone was seen a few times. Participants came from about 23 US areas, aged roughly 18 to 95 years. Authors' analysis steps: Counts of nucleated cells, estimated from reference gene primer amplification, were obtained. The assay was immunoSEQ multiplex PCR, and TCRdb's table has in-frame clones only and misses some. V, J and clone size derive from that table, while D and trimming were established from the DNA sequence. Among tens of thousands of clones listed, about 88% were seen once. Trimming took 0 bases from V and 8 from J, leaving 10 bases between them. Per the germline V gene, CDR1 is GTSNPN and CDR2 is SVGIG (reference sequence). The CDR3 is 12 amino acids.

V gene TRBV30 combines with J gene TRBJ1-2; D uncertain. The sequence came from a woman aged 50 to 60 who had recovered from COVID-19. Sequenced material: PBMCs or T cells enriched from blood (not recorded which). The CDR3 loop is CAWSVKGVGYTF. In DNA form, the CDR3 reads TGTGCCTGGAGTGTAAAGGGAGTGGGCTACACCTTC.